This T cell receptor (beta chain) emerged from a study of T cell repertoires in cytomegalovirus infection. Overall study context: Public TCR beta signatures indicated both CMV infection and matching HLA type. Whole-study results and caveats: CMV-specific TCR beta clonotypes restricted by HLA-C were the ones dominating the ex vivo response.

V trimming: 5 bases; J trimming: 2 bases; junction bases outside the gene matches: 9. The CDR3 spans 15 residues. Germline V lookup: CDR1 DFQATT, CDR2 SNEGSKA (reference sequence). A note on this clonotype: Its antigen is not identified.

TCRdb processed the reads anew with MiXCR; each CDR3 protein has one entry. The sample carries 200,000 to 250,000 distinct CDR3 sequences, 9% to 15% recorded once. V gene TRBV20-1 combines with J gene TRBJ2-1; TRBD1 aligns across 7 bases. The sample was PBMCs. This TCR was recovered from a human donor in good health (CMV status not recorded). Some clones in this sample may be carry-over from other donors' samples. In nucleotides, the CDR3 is TGCAGTGCTGGCCGAACGGGACAGACCTACAATGAGCAGTTCTTC. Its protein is CSAGRTGQTYNEQFF.